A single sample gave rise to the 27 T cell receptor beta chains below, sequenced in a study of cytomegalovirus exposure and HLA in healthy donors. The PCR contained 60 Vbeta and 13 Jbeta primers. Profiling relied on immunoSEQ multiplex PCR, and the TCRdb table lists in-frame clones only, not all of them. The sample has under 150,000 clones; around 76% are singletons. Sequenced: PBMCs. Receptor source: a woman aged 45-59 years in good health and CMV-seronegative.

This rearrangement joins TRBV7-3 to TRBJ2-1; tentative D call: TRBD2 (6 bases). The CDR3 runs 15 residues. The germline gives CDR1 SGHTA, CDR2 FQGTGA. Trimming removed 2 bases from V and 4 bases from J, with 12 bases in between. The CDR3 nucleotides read TGTGCCAGCAGCTTATCACTGGGGGGATACAATGAGCAGTTCTTC. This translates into CASSLSLGGYNEQFF.

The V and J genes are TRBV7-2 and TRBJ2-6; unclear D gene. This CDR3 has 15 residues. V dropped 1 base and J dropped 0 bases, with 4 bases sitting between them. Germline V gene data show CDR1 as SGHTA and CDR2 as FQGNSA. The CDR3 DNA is TGTGCCAGCAGCTTAGTTCACTCTGGGGCCAACGTCCTGACTTTC. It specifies CASSLVHSGANVLTF.

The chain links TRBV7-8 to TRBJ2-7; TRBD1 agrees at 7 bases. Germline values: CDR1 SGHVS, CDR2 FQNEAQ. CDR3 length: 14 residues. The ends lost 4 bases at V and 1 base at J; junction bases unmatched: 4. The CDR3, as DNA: TGTGCCAGCAGCTCCGGGACAGCTTCCTACGAGCAGTACTTC. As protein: CASSSGTASYEQYF.

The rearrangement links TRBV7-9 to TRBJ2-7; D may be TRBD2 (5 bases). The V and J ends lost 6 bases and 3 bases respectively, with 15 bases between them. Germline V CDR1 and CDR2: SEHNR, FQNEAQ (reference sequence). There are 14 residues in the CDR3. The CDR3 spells CASRASEVDYEQYF. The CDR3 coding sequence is TGTGCCAGCAGGGCCTCGGAGGTCGACTACGAGCAGTACTTC.

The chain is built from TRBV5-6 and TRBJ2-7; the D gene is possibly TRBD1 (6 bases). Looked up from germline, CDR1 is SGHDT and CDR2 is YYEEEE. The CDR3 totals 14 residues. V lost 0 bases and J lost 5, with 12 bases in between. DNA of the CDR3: TGTGCCAGCAGCTTGGGGCAGGGGCTCGACGAGCAGTACGTC. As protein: CASSLGQGLDEQYV.

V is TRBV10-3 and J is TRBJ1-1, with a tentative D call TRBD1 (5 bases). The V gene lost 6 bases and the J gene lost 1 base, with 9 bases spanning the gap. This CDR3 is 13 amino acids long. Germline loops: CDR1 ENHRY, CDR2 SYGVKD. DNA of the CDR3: TGTGCCATCAGCGGGGGACCGAACACTGAAGCTTTCTTT. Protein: CAISGGPNTEAFF.

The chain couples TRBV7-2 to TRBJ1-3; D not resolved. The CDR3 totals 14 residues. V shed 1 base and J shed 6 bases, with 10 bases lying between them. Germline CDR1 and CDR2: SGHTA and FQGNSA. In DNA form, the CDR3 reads TGTGCCAGCAGCTTAGATAACAGTGAAAACACCATATATTTT. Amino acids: CASSLDNSENTIYF.

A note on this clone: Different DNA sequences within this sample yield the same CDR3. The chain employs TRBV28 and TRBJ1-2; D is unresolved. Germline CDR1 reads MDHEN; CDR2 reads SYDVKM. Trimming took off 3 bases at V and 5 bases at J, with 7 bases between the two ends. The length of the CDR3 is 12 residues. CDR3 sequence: CASSFGGYGYTF. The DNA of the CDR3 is TGTGCCAGCAGTTTTGGCGGGTATGGCTACACCTTC.

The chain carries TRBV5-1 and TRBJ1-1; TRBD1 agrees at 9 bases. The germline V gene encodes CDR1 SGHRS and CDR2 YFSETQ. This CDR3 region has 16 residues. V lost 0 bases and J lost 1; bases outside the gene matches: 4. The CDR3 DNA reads TGCGCCAGCAGCTTGGGGGGGGGACAGGGGAACACTGAAGCTTTCTTT. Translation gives CASSLGGGQGNTEAFF. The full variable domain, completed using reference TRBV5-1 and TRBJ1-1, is KAGVTQTPRYLIKTRGQQVTLSCSPISGHRSVSWYQQTPGQGLQFLFEYFSETQRNKGNFPGRFSGRQFSNSRSEMNVSTLELGDSALYLCASSLGGGQGNTEAFFGQGTRLTVV.

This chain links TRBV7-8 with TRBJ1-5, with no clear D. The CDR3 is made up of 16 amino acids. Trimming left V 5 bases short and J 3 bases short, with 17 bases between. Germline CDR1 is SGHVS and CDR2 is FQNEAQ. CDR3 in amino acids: CASSPDSVKNNQPQHF. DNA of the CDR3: TGTGCCAGCAGCCCAGATTCAGTAAAGAACAATCAGCCCCAGCATTTT. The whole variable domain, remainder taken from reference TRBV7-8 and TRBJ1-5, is GAGVSQSPRYKVAKRGQDVALRCDPISGHVSLFWYQQALGQGPEFLTYFQNEAQLDKSGLPSDRFFAERPEGSVSTLKIQRTQQEDSAVYLCASSPDSVKNNQPQHFGDGTRLSIL.

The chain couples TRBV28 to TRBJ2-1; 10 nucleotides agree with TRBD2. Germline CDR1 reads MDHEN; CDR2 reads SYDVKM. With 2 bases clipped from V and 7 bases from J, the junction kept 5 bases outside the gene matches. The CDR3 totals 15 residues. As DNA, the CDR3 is TGTGCCAGCAGTTTAAATAGCGGGAGGAAGAATGAGCAGTTCTTC. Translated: CASSLNSGRKNEQFF.

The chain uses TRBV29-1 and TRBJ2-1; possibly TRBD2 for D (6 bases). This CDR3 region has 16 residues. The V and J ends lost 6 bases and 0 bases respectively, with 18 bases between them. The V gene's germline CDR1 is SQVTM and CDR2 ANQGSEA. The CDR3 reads CSVGTGGLSSYNEQFF. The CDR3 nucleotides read TGCAGCGTAGGGACTGGAGGGCTCAGCTCCTACAATGAGCAGTTCTTC.

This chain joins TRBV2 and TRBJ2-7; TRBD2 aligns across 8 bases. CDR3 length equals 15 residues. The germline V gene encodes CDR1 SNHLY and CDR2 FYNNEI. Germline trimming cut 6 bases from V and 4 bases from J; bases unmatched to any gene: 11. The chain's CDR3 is CASRSGTSSVYEQYF. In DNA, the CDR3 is TGTGCCAGCAGATCGGGGACTAGTAGTGTTTACGAGCAGTACTTC. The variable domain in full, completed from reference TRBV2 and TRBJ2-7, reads EPEVTQTPSHQVTQMGQEVILRCVPISNHLYFYWYRQILGQKVEFLVSFYNNEISEKSEIFDDQFSVERPDGSNFTLKIRSTKLEDSAMYFCASRSGTSSVYEQYFGPGTRLTVT.

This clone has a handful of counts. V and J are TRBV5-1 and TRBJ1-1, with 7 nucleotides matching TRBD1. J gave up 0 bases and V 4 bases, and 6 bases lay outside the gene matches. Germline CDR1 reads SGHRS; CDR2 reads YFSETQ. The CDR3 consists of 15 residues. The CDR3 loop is CASSPLGQVNTEAFF. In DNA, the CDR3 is TGCGCCAGCAGCCCATTAGGACAGGTGAACACTGAAGCTTTCTTT.

The CDR3 DNA follows: TGCAGTGCCTTCGGCTATGGCTACACCTTC. It specifies CSAFGYGYTF. The chain joins TRBV20-1 to TRBJ1-2; D gene ambiguous. Trimming removed 6 bases from V and 4 bases from J, with 6 bases in between. CDR1 is DFQATT, CDR2 SNEGSKA, per germline (reference sequence). There are 10 residues in the CDR3.

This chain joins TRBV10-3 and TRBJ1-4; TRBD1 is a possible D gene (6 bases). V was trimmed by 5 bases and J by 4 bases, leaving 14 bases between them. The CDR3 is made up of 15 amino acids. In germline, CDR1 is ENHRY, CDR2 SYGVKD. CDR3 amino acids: CAISPGQTYNEKLFF. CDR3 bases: TGTGCCATCAGTCCAGGACAGACCTATAATGAAAAACTGTTTTTT.

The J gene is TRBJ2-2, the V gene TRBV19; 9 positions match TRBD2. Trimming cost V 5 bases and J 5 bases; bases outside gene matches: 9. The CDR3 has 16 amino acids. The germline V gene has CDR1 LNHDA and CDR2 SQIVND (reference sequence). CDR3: CASSLLAGVITGELFF. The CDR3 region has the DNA TGTGCCAGTAGTCTCTTAGCGGGAGTGATTACCGGGGAGCTGTTTTTT. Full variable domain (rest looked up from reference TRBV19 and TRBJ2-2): DGGITQSPKYLFRKEGQNVTLSCEQNLNHDAMYWYRQDPGQGLRLIYYSQIVNDFQKGDIAEGYSVSREKKESFPLTVTSAQKNPTAFYLCASSLLAGVITGELFFGEGSRLTVL.

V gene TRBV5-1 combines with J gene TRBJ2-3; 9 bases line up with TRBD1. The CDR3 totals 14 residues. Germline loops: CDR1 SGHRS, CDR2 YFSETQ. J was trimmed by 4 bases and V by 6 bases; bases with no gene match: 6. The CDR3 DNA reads TGCGCCAGCAATAGGGACAGGGCGGCAGATACGCAGTATTTT. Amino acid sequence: CASNRDRAADTQYF.

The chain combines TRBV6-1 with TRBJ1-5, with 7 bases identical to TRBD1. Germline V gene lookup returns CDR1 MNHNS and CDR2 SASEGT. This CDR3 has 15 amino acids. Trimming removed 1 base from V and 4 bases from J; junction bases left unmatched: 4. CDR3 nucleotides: TGTGCCAGCAGTGAAGGGGGGACAGTTAATCAGCCCCAGCATTTT. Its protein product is CASSEGGTVNQPQHF.

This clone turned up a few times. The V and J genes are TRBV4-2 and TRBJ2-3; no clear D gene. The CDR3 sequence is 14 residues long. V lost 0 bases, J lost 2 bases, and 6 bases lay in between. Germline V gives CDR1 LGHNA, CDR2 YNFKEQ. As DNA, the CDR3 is TGTGCCAGCAGCCAAGAGGCACCCACAGATACGCAGTATTTT. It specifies CASSQEAPTDTQYF.

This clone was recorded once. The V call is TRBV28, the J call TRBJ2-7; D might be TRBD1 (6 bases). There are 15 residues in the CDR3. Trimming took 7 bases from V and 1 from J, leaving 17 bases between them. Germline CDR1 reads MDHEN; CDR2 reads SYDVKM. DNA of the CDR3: TGTGCCAGCACCCCAACAGGGTGGGATTCCTACGAGCAGTACTTC. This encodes CASTPTGWDSYEQYF. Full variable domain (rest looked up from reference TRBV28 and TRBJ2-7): DVKVTQSSRYLVKRTGEKVFLECVQDMDHENMFWYRQDPGLGLRLIYFSYDVKMKEKGDIPEGYSVSREKKERFSLILESASTNQTSMYLCASTPTGWDSYEQYFGPGTRLTVT.

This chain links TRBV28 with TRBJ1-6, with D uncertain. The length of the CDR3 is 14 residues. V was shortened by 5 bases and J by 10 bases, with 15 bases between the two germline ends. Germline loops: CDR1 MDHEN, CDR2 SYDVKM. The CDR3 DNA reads TGTGCCAGCAGTACACCCGGGAACGGATCACCCCTCCACTTT. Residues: CASSTPGNGSPLHF.

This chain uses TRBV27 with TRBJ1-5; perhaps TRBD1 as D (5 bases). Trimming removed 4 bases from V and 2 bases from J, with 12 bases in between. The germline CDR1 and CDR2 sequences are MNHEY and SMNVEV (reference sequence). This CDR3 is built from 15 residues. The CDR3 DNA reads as TGTGCCAGCAGTTCTCAGGGCACGGGCAATCAGCCCCAGCATTTT. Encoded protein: CASSSQGTGNQPQHF.

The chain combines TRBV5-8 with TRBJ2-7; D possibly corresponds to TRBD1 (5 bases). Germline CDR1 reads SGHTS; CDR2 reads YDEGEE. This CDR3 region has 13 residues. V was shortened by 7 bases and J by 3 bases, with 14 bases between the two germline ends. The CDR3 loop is CASGPGLVYEQYV. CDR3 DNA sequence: TGTGCCAGCGGCCCAGGGTTGGTCTACGAGCAGTACGTC.

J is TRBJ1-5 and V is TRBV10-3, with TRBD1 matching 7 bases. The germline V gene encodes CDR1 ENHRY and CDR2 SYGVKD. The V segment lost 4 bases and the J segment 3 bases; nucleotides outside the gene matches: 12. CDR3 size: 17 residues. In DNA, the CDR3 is TGTGCCATCAGTGCGGGGGGGAGACAGGGCGCCAATCAGCCCCAGCATTTT. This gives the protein CAISAGGRQGANQPQHF.

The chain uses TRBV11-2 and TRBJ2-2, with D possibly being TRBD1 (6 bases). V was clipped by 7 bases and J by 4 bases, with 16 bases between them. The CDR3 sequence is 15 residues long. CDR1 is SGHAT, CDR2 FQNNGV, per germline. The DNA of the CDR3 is TGTGCCAGCACTCGCGACAGGACCCTCACCGGGGAGCTGTTTTTT. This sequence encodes CASTRDRTLTGELFF.

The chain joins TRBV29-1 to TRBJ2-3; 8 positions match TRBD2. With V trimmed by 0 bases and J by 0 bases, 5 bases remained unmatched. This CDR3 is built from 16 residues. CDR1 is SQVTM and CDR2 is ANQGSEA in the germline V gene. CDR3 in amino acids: CSVEEMRGRSTDTQYF. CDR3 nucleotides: TGCAGCGTTGAAGAGATGCGCGGGAGGAGCACAGATACGCAGTATTTT.